Sequencing of this T cell receptor beta chain was carried out in a study of beta chain features in type 1 diabetes. Study context: Sorted cell examination encompassed under 130 million cells across all samples.

Study-level points and caveats: In comparison with healthy donors, patients had naive, central memory and Treg TCRB repertoires that appeared more similar. Researchers report that Type 1 diabetes patients had moderately but significantly shorter TCRB CDR3s across all four CD4+ subsets.

Expressed TCRB transcripts were sequenced because the isolated RNA had all been reverse transcribed beforehand. Clones were read by immunoSEQ multiplex PCR, and TCRdb kept only the in-frame ones, dropping some. The sample carries 150,000 to 170,000 clones, about 9.4% recorded once. About this clone itself: Its antigen remains unidentified.

There are 13 residues in the CDR3. Germline lookup yields CDR1 ENHRY and CDR2 SYGVKD. Trimming removed 6 bases from V and 4 bases from J, with 10 bases in between. The origin of this receptor is a man aged 25-45 years with type 1 diabetes. Source material: central memory CD4+ T cells from blood. V gene TRBV10-3 combines with J gene TRBJ1-5, with D possibly matching TRBD1 (5 bases). This CDR3 reads CAISSAGNQPQHF. In nucleotides, the CDR3 is TGTGCCATCAGCTCAGCAGGGAATCAGCCCCAGCATTTT.